Following are 27 T cell receptor beta chains from one sample sequenced in a study of blood T cell repertoires in COVID-19. Assay: immunoSEQ multiplex PCR; the TCRdb copy retains only in-frame clones and omits some. The table has roughly 380,000 clones, 70% to 85% seen once. Input material: peripheral blood. Source of these receptors: a human donor with acute or convalescent COVID-19. The donor label of this sample is uncertain.

The chain combines TRBV18 with TRBJ2-6; the D gene is possibly TRBD2 (6 bases). Trimming left V 4 bases short and J 0 bases short, with 25 bases between. Germline V gene data show CDR1 as KGHSH and CDR2 as LQKENI. CDR3 length: 21 residues. CDR3 residues: CASSRTDAGLTLSSGANVLTF. In DNA, the CDR3 is TGTGCCAGCTCACGAACCGATGCGGGACTGACGCTCAGCTCTGGGGCCAACGTCCTGACTTTC. The variable domain in full, with the rest retrieved from reference TRBV18 and TRBJ2-6, is NAGVMQNPRHLVRRRGQEARLRCSPMKGHSHVYWYRQLPEEGLKFMVYLQKENIIDESGMPKERFSAEFPKEGPSILRIQQVVRGDSAAYFCASSRTDAGLTLSSGANVLTFGAGSRLTVL.

The CDR3 DNA reads as TGTGCCAGCAGCTTTCGGGGGGCGGGTACTGAAGCTTTCTTT. It specifies CASSFRGAGTEAFF. The rearrangement links TRBV5-5 to TRBJ1-1; possibly TRBD1 for D (6 bases). The CDR3 covers 14 residues. Germline loops: CDR1 SGHKS, CDR2 YYEKEE (reference sequence). V was pared by 2 bases and J by 5 bases, with 13 bases between. The entire variable domain, with the rest obtained from reference TRBV5-5 and TRBJ1-1, is as follows: DAGVTQSPTHLIKTRGQQVTLRCSPISGHKSVSWYQQVLGQGPQFIFQYYEKEERGRGNFPDRFSARQFPNYSSELNVNALLLGDSALYLCASSFRGAGTEAFFGQGTRLTVV.

This chain joins TRBV19 and TRBJ1-5; no clear D. V was shortened by 4 bases and J by 2 bases, with 6 bases between the two germline ends. Germline V gives CDR1 LNHDA, CDR2 SQIVND (reference sequence). There are 13 residues in the CDR3. The CDR3 here is CASSSAGNQPQHF. CDR3 DNA: TGTGCCAGTAGTAGTGCAGGCAATCAGCCCCAGCATTTT. The full variable domain, rest sourced from reference TRBV19 and TRBJ1-5, is DGGITQSPKYLFRKEGQNVTLSCEQNLNHDAMYWYRQDPGQGLRLIYYSQIVNDFQKGDIAEGYSVSREKKESFPLTVTSAQKNPTAFYLCASSSAGNQPQHFGDGTRLSIL.

This clone was seen only a few times. The chain joins TRBV4-1 to TRBJ1-4, with 11 nucleotides matching TRBD1. V dropped 1 base and J dropped 8; count of bases not matched to a gene: 9. Germline V gives CDR1 MGHRA, CDR2 YSYEKL. The CDR3 is 17 amino acids. In nucleotides, the CDR3 is TGCGCCAGCAGCCAAGTCTGGACAGGGGGCTTTGGGGAAAAACTGTTTTTT. Amino acids: CASSQVWTGGFGEKLFF.

The V and J genes are TRBV28 and TRBJ1-2; D is undetermined. Germline V gene data show CDR1 as MDHEN and CDR2 as SYDVKM. The CDR3 covers 13 residues. V was trimmed by 5 bases and J by 2 bases, leaving 9 bases between them. CDR3 nucleotides: TGTGCCAGCAGTGGAGGACTGAACTATGGCTACACCTTC. This translates into CASSGGLNYGYTF.

This rearrangement joins TRBV28 to TRBJ1-5; TRBD1 matches at 7 bases. J lost 9 bases, V lost 6 bases, and 20 bases had no gene match. The CDR3 has 17 residues. Germline loops: CDR1 MDHEN, CDR2 SYDVKM. CDR3 sequence (DNA): TGTGCCAGCAGGGGGTCGGCAGGGGGGCCTATTTTGAGGCCCCAGCATTTT. Translated, it gives CASRGSAGGPILRPQHF.

The J gene is TRBJ2-2, the V gene TRBV4-2; possible D gene TRBD1, 6 bases. The CDR3 consists of 14 residues. The V and J ends lost 5 bases and 1 base respectively, with 8 bases between them. CDR1 is LGHNA and CDR2 is YNFKEQ in the germline V gene. The CDR3 region is CASSVGGNTGELFF. Written as DNA, the CDR3 is TGTGCCAGCAGCGTAGGGGGGAACACCGGGGAGCTGTTTTTT.

The CDR3 region has the DNA TGTGCCAGCAGACGGGAGTCTAATGAAAAACTGTTTTTT. Its translation is CASRRESNEKLFF. This chain uses TRBV6-5 with TRBJ1-4; D gene uncertain. This CDR3 has 13 amino acids. Germline loops: CDR1 MNHEY, CDR2 SVGAGI. The V and J ends lost 6 bases and 3 bases respectively, with 8 bases between them.

The chain recombines TRBV5-1 with TRBJ2-3, with D possibly being TRBD2 (6 bases). Looked up from germline, CDR1 is SGHRS and CDR2 is YFSETQ. Trimming left V 0 bases short and J 1 base short, with 9 bases between. The CDR3 extends over 15 amino acids. CDR3 sequence reads: CASSLAWGGTDTQYF. For the CDR3, the DNA is TGCGCCAGCAGCTTGGCCTGGGGGGGCACAGATACGCAGTATTTT. The full variable domain, its missing parts supplied by reference TRBV5-1 and TRBJ2-3, is KAGVTQTPRYLIKTRGQQVTLSCSPISGHRSVSWYQQTPGQGLQFLFEYFSETQRNKGNFPGRFSGRQFSNSRSEMNVSTLELGDSALYLCASSLAWGGTDTQYFGPGTRLTVL.

The chain joins TRBV15 to TRBJ1-5; no clear D gene. The CDR3 covers 17 residues. CDR1 LNHNV and CDR2 YYDKDF come from the germline V gene (reference sequence). Trimming shortened V by 0 bases and J by 4 bases, and 16 bases separated the two germline ends. Here the CDR3 DNA reads TGTGCCACCAGCAGAGATTACGGGGTAGGTGGGAATCAGCCCCAGCATTTT. Translating gives CATSRDYGVGGNQPQHF.

This clone came up once. This chain uses TRBV11-2 with TRBJ1-3; 8 bases match TRBD1. The CDR3 covers 16 residues. Germline CDR1 SGHAT, CDR2 FQNNGV. J lost 0 bases, V lost 5 bases, and 6 bases had no gene match. CDR3 DNA sequence: TGTGCCAGCAGCGTCGACAGGGGTTACTCTGGAAACACCATATATTTT. Translation gives CASSVDRGYSGNTIYF.

V and J are TRBV7-9 and TRBJ1-6, with 9 bases aligning to TRBD1. The CDR3 contains 15 residues. With V trimmed by 1 base and J by 12 bases, 7 bases remained unmatched. Germline V gene data show CDR1 as SEHNR and CDR2 as FQNEAQ (reference sequence). In DNA, the CDR3 is TGTGCCAGCAGCTTAGGGGAGGGACAGGGCGAACCCCTCCACTTT. It codes for CASSLGEGQGEPLHF.

The chain joins TRBV5-6 to TRBJ2-7; D is undetermined. The CDR3 is 10 residues long. V was trimmed by 7 bases and J by 5 bases, leaving 7 bases between them. CDR1 and CDR2 (germline): SGHDT, YYEEEE. The CDR3 spells CASPNNEQYF. In nucleotides, the CDR3 is TGTGCCAGCCCTAATAACGAGCAGTACTTC.

The CDR3 protein is CASSPPGTGEEEQFF. In DNA, the CDR3 is TGTGCCAGCTCACCACCCGGGACAGGGGAGGAGGAGCAGTTCTTC. V and J are TRBV18 and TRBJ2-1, with 10 bases aligning to TRBD1. J gave up 10 bases and V 0 bases, and 6 bases lay outside the gene matches. Germline CDR1 reads KGHSH; CDR2 reads LQKENI. The CDR3 consists of 15 residues.

The V and J genes are TRBV5-5 and TRBJ2-3; maybe TRBD2 (5 bases). The CDR3 length is 15 residues. V was trimmed by 2 bases and J by 3 bases, leaving 13 bases between them. CDR1 is SGHKS and CDR2 is YYEKEE in the germline V gene (reference sequence). The DNA of the CDR3 is TGTGCCAGCAGCTTTCAAGGGAGAGGAACAGATACGCAGTATTTT. Its protein product is CASSFQGRGTDTQYF.

The chain is built from TRBV6-6 and TRBJ1-5, with TRBD1 matching over 7 bases. CDR1 MNHNY and CDR2 SVGAGI come from the germline V gene (reference sequence). The CDR3 is 14 residues long. The V gene end was trimmed by 0 bases and the J gene end by 4 bases; junction bases not matched to a gene: 0. CDR3 sequence (DNA): TGTGCCAGCAGTTACTCGACAGGGAATCAGCCCCAGCATTTT. Translated, it gives CASSYSTGNQPQHF.

This rearrangement joins TRBV5-1 to TRBJ1-1; TRBD1 aligns across 9 bases. Germline CDR1 is SGHRS and CDR2 is YFSETQ. This CDR3 is built from 16 residues. The ends lost 3 bases at V and 5 bases at J; junction bases unmatched: 11. The CDR3 DNA follows: TGCGCCAGCAGCTCACAAACAGGGGGCGCCGGAACTGAAGCTTTCTTT. Translated, it gives CASSSQTGGAGTEAFF.

This chain links TRBV5-1 with TRBJ2-3; 7 positions match TRBD1. The CDR3 runs 15 residues. Trimming took 3 bases from V and 0 from J; bases not matched to a gene: 4. The germline V gene has CDR1 SGHRS and CDR2 YFSETQ. The CDR3 DNA sequence: TGCGCCAGCAGCTCCAGGGGGTCCAGCACAGATACGCAGTATTTT. The encoded protein is CASSSRGSSTDTQYF.

The CDR3 protein is CAISGTALNYGYTF. The CDR3 nucleotides read TGTGCCATCAGTGGGACAGCACTAAACTATGGCTACACCTTC. V gene TRBV10-3 combines with J gene TRBJ1-2; a weak D match, TRBD1 (6 bases). V was trimmed by 4 bases and J by 2 bases, leaving 11 bases between them. Germline V CDR1 and CDR2: ENHRY, SYGVKD. This CDR3 has 14 amino acids.

The table lists this clone with a few counts. The chain has TRBV2 and TRBJ1-4; possible D gene TRBD1, 5 bases. There are 12 residues in the CDR3. CDR1 is SNHLY, CDR2 FYNNEI, per germline. V shed 4 bases and J shed 6 bases, with 6 bases lying between them. This CDR3 reads CASSGTYEKLFF. The CDR3 region has the DNA TGTGCCAGCAGTGGGACATATGAAAAACTGTTTTTT.

The V call is TRBV3-1 (or the pseudogene TRBV3-2), the J call TRBJ1-1; weak D call: TRBD1 (6 bases). This CDR3 is 14 amino acids long. Germline assignment: CDR1 LGHDT and CDR2 YNNKEL (reference sequence). The ends were cut back, 4 bases at V and 8 bases at J, with 17 bases in the middle. CDR3 sequence (DNA): TGTGCCAGCAGCCTTGAGTCCAGGGGAAGGGAAGCTTTCTTT. Protein product: CASSLESRGREAFF.

The chain is built from TRBV15 and TRBJ2-5; TRBD2 aligns across 9 bases. This CDR3 comprises 18 residues. CDR1 LNHNV and CDR2 YYDKDF come from the germline V gene (reference sequence). The V gene end was trimmed by 3 bases and the J gene end by 7 bases; junction bases not matched to a gene: 18. The CDR3 DNA reads as TGTGCCACCAGCAGGATTAGCGGGAGAGGTGGTGGCGGGGGGACCCAGTACTTC. Translation: CATSRISGRGGGGGTQYF.

This sequence joins TRBV6-5 and TRBJ1-5; D may be TRBD1 (6 bases). CDR1 MNHEY and CDR2 SVGAGI come from the germline V gene. The V and J ends lost 6 bases and 6 bases respectively, with 15 bases between them. This CDR3 contains 14 residues. The CDR3 region is CASRATGSSQPQHF. The CDR3 DNA follows: TGTGCCAGCAGGGCTACAGGGTCTAGTCAGCCCCAGCATTTT.

The chain joins TRBV28 to TRBJ2-7, with 9 nucleotides matching TRBD1. This CDR3 contains 15 residues. Germline values: CDR1 MDHEN, CDR2 SYDVKM. V dropped 4 bases and J dropped 5; count of bases not matched to a gene: 9. CDR3 sequence: CASSSLPGTGNEQYF. CDR3 sequence (DNA): TGTGCCAGCAGTTCATTGCCCGGGACAGGGAACGAGCAGTACTTC.

As concerns this clone: The same CDR3 can be traced to other DNA sequences in this sample. The rearrangement links TRBV30 to TRBJ1-1, with D possibly matching TRBD1 (5 bases). V shed 1 base and J shed 0 bases, with 6 bases lying between them. Germline CDR1 and CDR2: GTSNPN and SVGIG (reference sequence). The CDR3 runs to 13 residues. CDR3 nucleotide sequence: TGTGCCTGGAGTGGACAGCTGAACACTGAAGCTTTCTTT. Translating gives CAWSGQLNTEAFF.

The V call is TRBV18, the J call TRBJ1-4; no firm D call. The V and J ends lost 2 bases and 2 bases respectively, with 12 bases between them. Looked up from germline, CDR1 is KGHSH and CDR2 is LQKENI. The CDR3 is made up of 16 amino acids. DNA of the CDR3: TGTGCCAGCTCACCAAGAGTGTACAGTACTAATGAAAAACTGTTTTTT. This gives the protein CASSPRVYSTNEKLFF.

This chain links TRBV19 with TRBJ2-1, with D unclear. V dropped 1 base and J dropped 0 bases, with 10 bases sitting between them. The germline gives CDR1 LNHDA, CDR2 SQIVND (reference sequence). The CDR3 contains 16 residues. CDR3 in amino acids: CASSIGHQSSYNEQFF. In nucleotides, the CDR3 is TGTGCCAGTAGTATAGGACACCAGAGCTCCTACAATGAGCAGTTCTTC.